The entry that follows covers one T cell receptor beta chain sequence. The antigen it recognizes is unknown. Per-base qualities were not stored, and no clone one base away is much larger. The sequencing machine was an Illumina HiSeq 1500. In-frame beta chains were kept once TCRdb had trimmed the public reads at Q25 with fastp and called clones with MiXCR. Entries are consolidated by CDR3 protein sequence, retaining the most common genes and DNA. For this sample there are about 100,000 distinct CDR3 sequences; around 45% appear just once. Jointly, the top ten make up less than 80% of the sample. This entry belongs to a study of T cell repertoires in cytomegalovirus infection (dated by TCRdb to about 2019). With respect to the entire study: Alongside well-studied HLA-B-restricted epitopes, the peptide stimulations were aimed at recently identified HLA-C-restricted CMV epitopes, whose presentation resists viral immunomodulation. Because public TCR beta signatures pointed to carriage of CMV infection together with the matching HLA type, the HLA type of each donor mattered for the analysis.

The treatment or condition label here, explained by the study, means: in vitro stimulation with specific CMV peptide epitopes to enrich CMV-specific T cells. A distance of 10 bases separates the germline ends of V and J, which lose 1 base and 3 bases respectively. Per the germline V gene, LGHNT is the CDR1 and FRNRAP is the CDR2. The CDR3 runs 14 amino acids, cysteine and phenylalanine included. Just CDR3 DNA is preserved here, 42 bases in frame from base 1. What the research found in general, with its limitations: The ex vivo response was dominated by HLA-C-restricted CMV-specific TCR beta clonotypes, which also provided the single most frequent clonotype in two of eight donors. In both this cohort and an independent cohort of some 380 donors, the cumulative frequency of public TCR beta family members distinguished carriers of CMV infection plus the relevant HLA type.

This receptor was taken from a human donor in good health (CMV status not recorded). Some clones in this sample may be carry-over from other donors' samples. The source material was CD8+ T cells from cultured PBMCs, sampled from culture after CMV antigen stimulation. The chain is assembled from TRBV12-5 and TRBJ2-7; no D gene can be assigned with confidence. The bases are TGTGCTAGTGGTTTGGGGCCCACGGGCTACGAGCAGTACTTC. Its protein product is CASGLGPTGYEQYF.